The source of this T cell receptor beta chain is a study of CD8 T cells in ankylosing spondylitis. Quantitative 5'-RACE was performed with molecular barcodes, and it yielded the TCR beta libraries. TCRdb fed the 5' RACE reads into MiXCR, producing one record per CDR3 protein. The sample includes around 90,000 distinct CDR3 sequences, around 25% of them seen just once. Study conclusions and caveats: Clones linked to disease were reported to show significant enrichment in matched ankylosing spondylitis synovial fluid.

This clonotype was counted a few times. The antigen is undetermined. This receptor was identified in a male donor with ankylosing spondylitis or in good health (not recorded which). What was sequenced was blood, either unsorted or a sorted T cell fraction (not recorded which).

The CDR3 coding sequence is TGTGCCAGCATGGCCAGATTATATGGCTACACCTTC. As protein: CASMARLYGYTF. The V call is TRBV28, the J call TRBJ1-2; D gene uncertain. The V end was cut by 7 bases, the J end by 5 bases, with 11 bases between. This CDR3 region has 12 residues. Germline CDR1 and CDR2: MDHEN and SYDVKM.